A single sample gave rise to the 20 T cell receptor beta chains below, sequenced in a study of technical replicates of blood from several donors. Produced via immunoSEQ multiplex PCR; TCRdb's table is partial and in-frame only. The sample includes about 88,000 clones, around 94% of them seen just once. The sample comprised T cells isolated from PBMCs. The source of these receptors is a human donor in good health.

CDR3 loop: CASSYSWGTGKETQYF. The CDR3 DNA is TGTGCCAGCAGTTACTCGTGGGGGACAGGGAAAGAGACCCAGTACTTC. The chain has TRBV6-5 and TRBJ2-5; 9 bases map to TRBD1. Trimming cost V 0 bases and J 3 bases; bases outside gene matches: 5. The CDR3 spans 16 residues. CDR1 and CDR2 (germline): MNHEY, SVGAGI.

The V gene is TRBV6-5, the J gene TRBJ1-2; D call uncertain. The CDR3 has 12 residues. Trimming shortened V by 5 bases and J by 5 bases, and 9 bases separated the two germline ends. CDR1 MNHEY and CDR2 SVGAGI come from the germline V gene. The CDR3 protein is CASSPGKYGYTF. As DNA, the CDR3 is TGTGCCAGCAGTCCAGGAAAATATGGCTACACCTTC.

This clone showed up just once. V usage is TRBV19 and J usage is TRBJ1-1; 8 bases are a match to TRBD1. The CDR3 runs to 16 residues. Germline V lookup: CDR1 LNHDA, CDR2 SQIVND (reference sequence). The junction had 16 bases not matched to a gene; V was cut back by 8 bases and J by 5 bases. In DNA form, the CDR3 reads TGTGCCAGTGCCCCGGCCGAGGGACAGGTGAGGACTGAAGCTTTCTTT. Amino acids: CASAPAEGQVRTEAFF.

The chain combines TRBV7-9 with TRBJ1-5; 8 bases align to TRBD1. V dropped 5 bases and J dropped 7; count of bases not matched to a gene: 7. The CDR3 spans 14 residues. Germline V gene sequence: CDR1 SEHNR, CDR2 FQNEAQ (reference sequence). CDR3 protein: CASSPTGGLQPQHF. CDR3 DNA: TGTGCCAGCAGCCCCACAGGGGGATTACAGCCCCAGCATTTT.

The DNA of the CDR3 is TGTGCCAGCAGCAACGACAGGGGGTACGAGCAGTACTTC. Protein sequence: CASSNDRGYEQYF. The V gene is TRBV21-1, the J gene TRBJ2-7; TRBD1 was called by the table and not checked on the DNA. TRBV21-1 is an annotated pseudogene. The CDR3 is made up of 13 amino acids.

The rearrangement links TRBV4-1 to TRBJ1-3; weak D call: TRBD1 (6 bases). There are 16 residues in the CDR3. Per the germline V gene, CDR1 is MGHRA and CDR2 is YSYEKL. V was cut by 4 bases and J by 4 bases, with 17 bases left in between. The CDR3 nucleotides read TGCGCCAGCAGCCCCATCTTGACGACAGGCGGAAACACCATATATTTT. Protein sequence: CASSPILTTGGNTIYF.

The chain joins TRBV9 to TRBJ1-2, with TRBD1 matching 9 bases. Germline CDR1 reads SGDLS; CDR2 reads YYNGEE. V was clipped by 4 bases and J by 3 bases; unmatched bases: 10. The length of the CDR3 is 16 residues. The CDR3 loop reads CASSSHTGGADYGYTF. In nucleotides, the CDR3 is TGTGCCAGCAGCTCCCATACAGGGGGCGCAGACTATGGCTACACCTTC.

This chain links TRBV2 with TRBJ2-1, with TRBD2 as a possible D gene (5 bases). The CDR3 consists of 14 residues. V lost 7 bases, J lost 2 bases, and 12 bases lay in between. Germline V lookup: CDR1 SNHLY, CDR2 FYNNEI. The CDR3 spells CASTLEGTYNEQFF. The CDR3 DNA sequence: TGTGCCAGCACCCTCGAGGGAACCTACAATGAGCAGTTCTTC.

The rearrangement joins TRBV5-6 to TRBJ1-6; D is ambiguous. The germline CDR1 and CDR2 sequences are SGHDT and YYEEEE. There are 17 residues in the CDR3. The germline V and J ends were trimmed by 0 bases and 1 base, with 11 bases remaining between them. CDR3 region: CASSLAQGRSYNSPLHF. CDR3 coding DNA: TGTGCCAGCAGCTTGGCCCAAGGGAGGTCCTATAATTCACCCCTCCACTTT.

This chain joins TRBV27 and TRBJ1-5; tentatively, D is TRBD1 (6 bases). Per germline, CDR1 MNHEY and CDR2 SMNVEV (reference sequence). CDR3 length: 15 residues. Deletions cut 4 bases from V and 7 bases from J, with 17 bases between. This chain's CDR3 is CASSSLQDSRQPQHF. The CDR3, as DNA: TGTGCCAGCAGTTCACTACAGGACAGCCGACAGCCCCAGCATTTT.

The gene calls are TRBV15 and TRBJ1-1, with no clear D. CDR1 is LNHNV, CDR2 YYDKDF, per germline (reference sequence). This CDR3 region has 13 residues. V shed 1 base and J shed 6 bases, with 9 bases lying between them. In DNA form, the CDR3 reads TGTGCCACCAGCAGAGGTGGCACCGCTGAAGCTTTCTTT. It encodes CATSRGGTAEAFF.

The chain couples TRBV5-1 to TRBJ2-7; 8 bases fit TRBD1. CDR1 SGHRS and CDR2 YFSETQ come from the germline V gene. This CDR3 region has 15 residues. The J segment lost 0 bases and the V segment lost 4 bases, leaving 6 bases of the junction unmatched. The CDR3 nucleotides read TGCGCCAGCAGCCCGACAGGGGTTACCTCCTACGAGCAGTACTTC. Its translation is CASSPTGVTSYEQYF.

The chain uses TRBV4-2 and TRBJ2-3; TRBD1 aligns across 9 bases. The CDR3 runs to 16 residues. Germline V gene data show CDR1 as LGHNA and CDR2 as YNFKEQ. The V gene end was trimmed by 7 bases and the J gene end by 3 bases; junction bases not matched to a gene: 11. The CDR3 DNA is TGTGCCAGCAAGCCAGAGGACAGGGGAGTTACAGATACGCAGTATTTT. It is translated as CASKPEDRGVTDTQYF.

V is TRBV4-1 and J is TRBJ2-1; 10 bases are shared with TRBD2. The CDR3 has 18 residues. The V segment lost 0 bases and the J segment 0 bases; nucleotides outside the gene matches: 5. Germline-derived CDR1 and CDR2 are MGHRA and YSYEKL. This CDR3 reads CASSQDFLAGASYNEQFF. The CDR3 region has the DNA TGCGCCAGCAGCCAAGATTTCCTAGCGGGAGCCTCCTACAATGAGCAGTTCTTC.

The chain links TRBV28 to TRBJ2-1; TRBD2 is a possible D gene (5 bases). The CDR3 is 16 amino acids. V shed 0 bases and J shed 0 bases, with 9 bases lying between them. Germline V gene sequence: CDR1 MDHEN, CDR2 SYDVKM. The CDR3 sequence: CASSLWVGSSYNEQFF. The CDR3 DNA reads TGTGCCAGCAGTTTATGGGTTGGGAGCTCCTACAATGAGCAGTTCTTC.

This clone was seen only once. The chain uses TRBV27 and TRBJ2-7, with 8 bases identical to TRBD1. This CDR3 is built from 13 residues. Germline V gives CDR1 MNHEY, CDR2 SMNVEV (reference sequence). Trimming cost V 5 bases and J 3 bases; bases outside gene matches: 3. The CDR3 loop is CASSPTGGYEQYF. CDR3 coding DNA: TGTGCCAGCAGTCCCACAGGGGGCTACGAGCAGTACTTC.

As to this clone: Germline is not matched at one junction end, which may reflect a read error. This sequence joins TRBV27 and TRBJ2-1; 7 bases match TRBD2. There are 16 residues in the CDR3. In germline, CDR1 is MNHEY, CDR2 SMNVEV (reference sequence). The CDR3 sequence: CASSVSGGSSYNEQFF. For the CDR3, the DNA is TGTGCCAGCAGTGTATCGGGCGGGAGTTCCTACAATGAGCAGTTCTTC.

V is TRBV2 and J is TRBJ1-5; TRBD1 aligns across 7 bases. The CDR3 spans 15 residues. In germline, CDR1 is SNHLY, CDR2 FYNNEI. V was clipped by 6 bases and J by 6 bases; unmatched bases: 11. The CDR3: CASRETGSVGQPQHF. CDR3 DNA sequence: TGTGCCAGCAGGGAGACAGGGAGCGTCGGTCAGCCCCAGCATTTT.

The gene calls are TRBV2 and TRBJ2-6; tentatively, D is TRBD1 (6 bases). Per the germline V gene, CDR1 is SNHLY and CDR2 is FYNNEI. The CDR3 consists of 16 residues. The V gene lost 6 bases and the J gene lost 0 bases, with 12 bases spanning the gap. CDR3 sequence (DNA): TGTGCCAGCAGGTGGACAGCATTCTCTGGGGCCAACGTCCTGACTTTC. It is translated as CASRWTAFSGANVLTF.

This clone came up once. This sequence joins TRBV6-5 and TRBJ2-7, with TRBD2 identical over 11 bases. The J segment lost 6 bases and the V segment lost 5 bases, leaving 9 bases of the junction unmatched. The CDR3 runs 15 residues. CDR1 and CDR2 from the germline V gene are MNHEY and SVGAGI. CDR3 DNA: TGTGCCAGCAGTCTTATGGCGGGACTAGCGGCCGAGCAGTACTTC. Its protein is CASSLMAGLAAEQYF.